The 30 T cell receptor beta chains below come from one sample, sequenced in a study of beta chain features in type 1 diabetes. These receptors are not linked to any known antigen. Reverse transcribing all isolated RNA meant expressed TCRB transcripts were sequenced. Clones were read by immunoSEQ multiplex PCR, and TCRdb kept only the in-frame ones, dropping some. The sample has tens of thousands of clones; about 48% are singletons. Findings and caveats of the study: There was a moderate but significant shortening of TCRB CDR3s in all four CD4+ subsets of Type 1 diabetes patients.

Specimen: central memory CD4+ T cells from blood. The receptors shown here come from a man aged 30 to 45 with type 1 diabetes.

This chain uses TRBV29-1 with TRBJ2-3; 7 positions agree with TRBD1. The V and J ends lost 6 bases and 2 bases, in that order; junction bases with no gene match: 11. CDR3 size: 15 residues. Germline V gene data show CDR1 as SQVTM and CDR2 as ANQGSEA. The CDR3, as DNA: TGCAGCGTCGACAGGGCCCATATCCCCACAGATACGCAGTATTTT. Protein: CSVDRAHIPTDTQYF.

This sequence joins TRBV30 and TRBJ2-2, with 9 bases fitting TRBD2. The CDR3 is made up of 18 amino acids. The trim removed 3 bases at V and 0 bases at J, leaving 11 bases unmatched. Germline V gene data show CDR1 as GTSNPN and CDR2 as SVGIG (reference sequence). The CDR3 sequence is CAWSRGRALPPNTGELFF. DNA of the CDR3: TGTGCCTGGAGCCGCGGGAGGGCCCTTCCACCGAACACCGGGGAGCTGTTTTTT.

V gene TRBV2 combines with J gene TRBJ2-7, with a tentative D call TRBD2 (5 bases). CDR3 length: 14 residues. Trimming cost V 6 bases and J 0 bases, with 12 bases left between them. CDR1 and CDR2 from the germline V gene are SNHLY and FYNNEI. CDR3 sequence: CASRGGGFSYEQYF. The CDR3 region has the DNA TGTGCCAGCAGGGGTGGCGGGTTCTCCTACGAGCAGTACTTC. The variable domain in full, with the rest retrieved from reference TRBV2 and TRBJ2-7, is EPEVTQTPSHQVTQMGQEVILRCVPISNHLYFYWYRQILGQKVEFLVSFYNNEISEKSEIFDDQFSVERPDGSNFTLKIRSTKLEDSAMYFCASRGGGFSYEQYFGPGTRLTVT.

The chain uses TRBV30 and TRBJ2-1, with D perhaps matching TRBD2 (6 bases). Germline values: CDR1 GTSNPN, CDR2 SVGIG (reference sequence). The CDR3 is 12 residues long. The V end was cut by 8 bases, the J end by 7 bases, with 15 bases between. The CDR3, as DNA: TGTGCCGCCTCGGGACGGGAGAATGAGCAGTTCTTC. This encodes CAASGRENEQFF.

The sample holds a few counts of this clone. This sequence joins TRBV30 and TRBJ2-3; TRBD2 agrees at 14 bases. V lost 0 bases, J lost 6 bases, and 5 bases stayed unmatched. Germline assignment: CDR1 GTSNPN and CDR2 SVGIG (reference sequence). The CDR3 has 16 amino acids. The CDR3 reads CAWSVGLAGGDDTQYF. The CDR3 bases are TGTGCCTGGAGTGTAGGACTAGCGGGAGGTGATGATACGCAGTATTTT.

This chain connects TRBV6-1 to TRBJ1-2; D remains unclear. The germline V gene has CDR1 MNHNS and CDR2 SASEGT. The V gene lost 4 bases and the J gene lost 4 bases, with 19 bases spanning the gap. The CDR3 has 16 amino acids. The CDR3 here is CASSGYRAPRGYGYTF. The CDR3 DNA sequence: TGTGCCAGCAGTGGATACCGGGCCCCCCGGGGCTATGGCTACACCTTC.

This clone has just a few counts. The gene calls are TRBV2 and TRBJ1-1, with 8 positions matching TRBD1. This CDR3 region has 13 residues. V dropped 9 bases and J dropped 2; count of bases not matched to a gene: 5. Germline V gene sequence: CDR1 SNHLY, CDR2 FYNNEI. The CDR3: CARTQGGNTEAFF. CDR3 nucleotide sequence: TGTGCCAGGACACAGGGGGGAAACACTGAAGCTTTCTTT.

The chain links TRBV7-9 to TRBJ1-4; TRBD1 matches at 8 bases. Germline V gene data show CDR1 as SEHNR and CDR2 as FQNEAQ (reference sequence). CDR3 length: 14 amino acids. Unmatched junction bases numbered 3, after V lost 3 bases and J lost 6 bases. CDR3 in DNA: TGTGCCAGCAGCTTTGACAGGGGTGATGAAAAACTGTTTTTT. Residues: CASSFDRGDEKLFF.

A single count supports this clone. The chain has TRBV5-4 and TRBJ2-2; tentative D call: TRBD1 (5 bases). Germline V gene sequence: CDR1 SGHNT, CDR2 YYREEE (reference sequence). The CDR3 is 15 residues long. Trimming took 3 bases from V and 4 from J, leaving 13 bases between them. The CDR3 sequence is CASSSGLRGTGELFF. The CDR3 DNA follows: TGTGCCAGCAGCTCCGGCCTTAGGGGCACCGGGGAGCTGTTTTTT.

The J gene is TRBJ2-1, the V gene TRBV10-3, with D maybe TRBD1 (6 bases). Germline V CDR1 and CDR2: ENHRY, SYGVKD. The CDR3 has 13 amino acids. V lost 8 bases to trimming and J lost 5 bases, with 13 bases between them. This CDR3 reads CAIWAGTNNEQFF. CDR3 in DNA: TGTGCCATCTGGGCAGGGACAAACAATGAGCAGTTCTTC.

The sample holds a few counts of this clone. The chain employs TRBV18 and TRBJ2-3, with 8 nucleotides matching TRBD2. The CDR3 runs to 14 residues. Trimming at V came to 3 bases and at J to 6 bases, leaving 5 bases not matched to a gene. Germline V gene data show CDR1 as KGHSH and CDR2 as LQKENI. CDR3 sequence: CASSPGAGEDTQYF. The CDR3, as DNA: TGTGCCAGCTCACCTGGAGCGGGAGAGGATACGCAGTATTTT.

This rearrangement joins TRBV30 to TRBJ1-2, with unresolved D. The CDR3 length is 15 residues. V lost 0 bases and J lost 0, with 11 bases in between. Germline CDR1 reads GTSNPN; CDR2 reads SVGIG (reference sequence). CDR3 sequence (DNA): TGTGCCTGGAGTGTAATGATGGGAGCTAACTATGGCTACACCTTC. It encodes CAWSVMMGANYGYTF.

The J gene is TRBJ1-2, the V gene TRBV5-4; the D gene is possibly TRBD1 (6 bases). The CDR3 has 16 amino acids. Germline V lookup: CDR1 SGHNT, CDR2 YYREEE (reference sequence). V was clipped by 4 bases and J by 3 bases, with 19 bases between them. The CDR3 here is CASSPGGGPGHYGYTF. In nucleotides, the CDR3 is TGTGCCAGCAGCCCTGGGGGGGGCCCGGGACACTATGGCTACACCTTC.

The chain uses TRBV6-5 and TRBJ1-2; 9 bases map to TRBD1. The V and J ends lost 6 bases and 2 bases, in that order; junction bases with no gene match: 4. The CDR3 covers 14 residues. CDR1 and CDR2 (germline): MNHEY, SVGAGI. CDR3: CASRRGQGNYGYTF. The CDR3 nucleotides read TGTGCCAGCAGGCGGGGACAGGGAAACTATGGCTACACCTTC.

This chain links TRBV10-3 with TRBJ2-3; 7 nucleotides match TRBD2. CDR3 size: 15 residues. With V trimmed by 6 bases and J by 0 bases, 6 bases remained unmatched. Per germline, CDR1 ENHRY and CDR2 SYGVKD. The CDR3: CAISVSGDSTDTQYF. In DNA, the CDR3 is TGTGCCATCAGCGTCAGCGGGGATAGCACAGATACGCAGTATTTT.

The rearrangement links TRBV6-5 to TRBJ2-3; 9 bases are shared with TRBD2. CDR1 MNHEY and CDR2 SVGAGI come from the germline V gene. This CDR3 contains 14 residues. V lost 6 bases, J lost 4 bases, and 5 bases stayed unmatched. This chain's CDR3 is CASRVAGGADTQYF. For the CDR3, the DNA is TGTGCCAGCAGGGTGGCGGGGGGGGCAGATACGCAGTATTTT.

The chain has TRBV27 and TRBJ1-6; 7 positions match TRBD1. CDR1 is MNHEY and CDR2 is SMNVEV in the germline V gene (reference sequence). This CDR3 contains 16 residues. The junction had 11 bases not matched to a gene; V was cut back by 5 bases and J by 7 bases. CDR3 loop: CASSPFGRGRNSPLHF. For the CDR3, the DNA is TGTGCCAGCAGTCCCTTCGGGAGGGGGCGAAATTCACCCCTCCACTTT.

This CDR3 is CAWGGLAGSYEQYF. The CDR3 bases are TGTGCCTGGGGGGGACTAGCGGGCTCCTACGAGCAGTACTTC. The chain couples TRBV30 to TRBJ2-7; 12 positions agree with TRBD2. Germline assignment: CDR1 GTSNPN and CDR2 SVGIG (reference sequence). The CDR3 contains 14 residues. V shed 5 bases, J shed 0 bases, and the junction held 2 bases outside the gene matches.

CDR3 nucleotides: TGCGCCAGCAGCACTTCCGGGACAGGAGGTAACGAGCAGTACTTC. Its translation is CASSTSGTGGNEQYF. The rearrangement joins TRBV5-1 to TRBJ2-7; 8 nucleotides match TRBD1. The CDR3 is 15 amino acids. The V gene's germline CDR1 is SGHRS and CDR2 YFSETQ. With 4 bases clipped from V and 5 bases from J, the junction kept 11 bases outside the gene matches.

The V call is TRBV30, the J call TRBJ2-5, with TRBD1 matching over 9 bases. The J call may not be correct, given that the DNA end is closer to TRBJ2-7. Germline V gene sequence: CDR1 GTSNPN, CDR2 SVGIG (reference sequence). The CDR3 loop spans 12 amino acids. In DNA, the CDR3 is TGTGCCTGGACCTCGACAGGGGGCGAGCAGTACTTC. Encoded protein: CAWTSTGGEQYF.

The chain carries TRBV4-1 and TRBJ1-5; 7 nucleotides match TRBD1. The CDR3 totals 16 residues. The germline V gene encodes CDR1 MGHRA and CDR2 YSYEKL. Unmatched junction bases numbered 3, after V lost 1 base and J lost 0 bases. The CDR3 loop is CASSQVGQFSNQPQHF. The CDR3 region has the DNA TGCGCCAGCAGCCAAGTGGGACAGTTTAGCAATCAGCCCCAGCATTTT.

This chain joins TRBV30 and TRBJ2-7, with D possibly matching TRBD2 (5 bases). V dropped 7 bases and J dropped 3 bases, with 16 bases sitting between them. CDR3 size: 13 residues. Germline CDR1 is GTSNPN and CDR2 is SVGIG (reference sequence). CDR3 residues: CASTGKTNYEQYF. DNA for the CDR3: TGTGCCTCCACCGGGAAAACCAACTACGAGCAGTACTTC.

This clone has just a few counts. V usage is TRBV5-6 and J usage is TRBJ1-1; D call uncertain. V shed 4 bases and J shed 0 bases, with 7 bases lying between them. This CDR3 is built from 13 residues. The germline V gene has CDR1 SGHDT and CDR2 YYEEEE. CDR3 in DNA: TGTGCCAGCAGCCTAAGTATGAACACTGAAGCTTTCTTT. It specifies CASSLSMNTEAFF.

V and J are TRBV10-3 and TRBJ2-1; 9 positions agree with TRBD2. Germline CDR1 ENHRY, CDR2 SYGVKD. This CDR3 comprises 15 residues. Trimming cost V 2 bases and J 4 bases; bases outside gene matches: 3. CDR3 nucleotides: TGTGCCATCAGTGAGGGGCTAGCGGGATACAATGAGCAGTTCTTC. This encodes CAISEGLAGYNEQFF.

V usage is TRBV30 and J usage is TRBJ1-4; the match to TRBD1 covers 8 bases. J gave up 8 bases and V 3 bases, and 5 bases lay outside the gene matches. The CDR3 loop spans 13 amino acids. Germline-derived CDR1 and CDR2 are GTSNPN and SVGIG (reference sequence). The CDR3 here is CAWSRTGLEKLFF. CDR3 bases: TGTGCCTGGAGCCGGACAGGGTTGGAAAAACTGTTTTTT.

In this sample, this clone turned up a few times. The chain recombines TRBV29-1 with TRBJ1-2; 7 nucleotides line up with TRBD1. J gave up 2 bases and V 0 bases, and 6 bases lay outside the gene matches. The CDR3 sequence is 15 residues long. Germline CDR1 reads SQVTM; CDR2 reads ANQGSEA. CDR3 sequence reads: CSVEDHSGGNYGYTF. The DNA for the CDR3 is TGCAGCGTTGAAGATCATTCAGGGGGAAACTATGGCTACACCTTC.

V is TRBV11-2 and J is TRBJ1-1; a weak D match, TRBD1 (6 bases). Germline lookup yields CDR1 SGHAT and CDR2 FQNNGV. Trimming took 1 base from V and 4 from J, leaving 10 bases between them. The CDR3 contains 14 residues. CDR3 sequence: CASSLGGGSTEAFF. Written as DNA, the CDR3 is TGTGCCAGCAGCTTAGGCGGGGGCTCCACTGAAGCTTTCTTT.

The J gene is TRBJ2-2, the V gene TRBV5-4; 7 nucleotides match TRBD1. V dropped 4 bases and J dropped 4; count of bases not matched to a gene: 7. The CDR3 covers 15 residues. The germline V gene has CDR1 SGHNT and CDR2 YYREEE (reference sequence). This CDR3 reads CASSIYGTATGELFF. CDR3 DNA: TGTGCCAGCAGCATCTACGGGACAGCCACCGGGGAGCTGTTTTTT. Filled out from reference TRBV5-4 and TRBJ2-2, the complete variable domain reads ETGVTQSPTHLIKTRGQQVTLRCSSQSGHNTVSWYQQALGQGPQFIFQYYREEENGRGNFPPRFSGLQFPNYSSELNVNALELDDSALYLCASSIYGTATGELFFGEGSRLTVL.

The J gene is TRBJ1-2, the V gene TRBV4-1, with no clear D. The ends were cut back, 0 bases at V and 5 bases at J, with 10 bases in the middle. CDR3 size: 14 residues. The germline V gene encodes CDR1 MGHRA and CDR2 YSYEKL. Here the CDR3 DNA reads TGCGCCAGCAGCCAAGATAGTCAAGTTTATGGCTACACCTTC. Its translation is CASSQDSQVYGYTF.

This clone was seen only once. This chain joins TRBV2 and TRBJ1-2; 10 bases are a match to TRBD1. Per the germline V gene, CDR1 is SNHLY and CDR2 is FYNNEI. Losses at the gene ends were 6 bases for V and 4 bases for J; bases not matched to a gene: 8. The CDR3 spans 15 residues. This chain's CDR3 is CASSVDRGIAYGYTF. CDR3 nucleotides: TGTGCCAGCAGCGTGGACAGGGGGATCGCCTATGGCTACACCTTC.